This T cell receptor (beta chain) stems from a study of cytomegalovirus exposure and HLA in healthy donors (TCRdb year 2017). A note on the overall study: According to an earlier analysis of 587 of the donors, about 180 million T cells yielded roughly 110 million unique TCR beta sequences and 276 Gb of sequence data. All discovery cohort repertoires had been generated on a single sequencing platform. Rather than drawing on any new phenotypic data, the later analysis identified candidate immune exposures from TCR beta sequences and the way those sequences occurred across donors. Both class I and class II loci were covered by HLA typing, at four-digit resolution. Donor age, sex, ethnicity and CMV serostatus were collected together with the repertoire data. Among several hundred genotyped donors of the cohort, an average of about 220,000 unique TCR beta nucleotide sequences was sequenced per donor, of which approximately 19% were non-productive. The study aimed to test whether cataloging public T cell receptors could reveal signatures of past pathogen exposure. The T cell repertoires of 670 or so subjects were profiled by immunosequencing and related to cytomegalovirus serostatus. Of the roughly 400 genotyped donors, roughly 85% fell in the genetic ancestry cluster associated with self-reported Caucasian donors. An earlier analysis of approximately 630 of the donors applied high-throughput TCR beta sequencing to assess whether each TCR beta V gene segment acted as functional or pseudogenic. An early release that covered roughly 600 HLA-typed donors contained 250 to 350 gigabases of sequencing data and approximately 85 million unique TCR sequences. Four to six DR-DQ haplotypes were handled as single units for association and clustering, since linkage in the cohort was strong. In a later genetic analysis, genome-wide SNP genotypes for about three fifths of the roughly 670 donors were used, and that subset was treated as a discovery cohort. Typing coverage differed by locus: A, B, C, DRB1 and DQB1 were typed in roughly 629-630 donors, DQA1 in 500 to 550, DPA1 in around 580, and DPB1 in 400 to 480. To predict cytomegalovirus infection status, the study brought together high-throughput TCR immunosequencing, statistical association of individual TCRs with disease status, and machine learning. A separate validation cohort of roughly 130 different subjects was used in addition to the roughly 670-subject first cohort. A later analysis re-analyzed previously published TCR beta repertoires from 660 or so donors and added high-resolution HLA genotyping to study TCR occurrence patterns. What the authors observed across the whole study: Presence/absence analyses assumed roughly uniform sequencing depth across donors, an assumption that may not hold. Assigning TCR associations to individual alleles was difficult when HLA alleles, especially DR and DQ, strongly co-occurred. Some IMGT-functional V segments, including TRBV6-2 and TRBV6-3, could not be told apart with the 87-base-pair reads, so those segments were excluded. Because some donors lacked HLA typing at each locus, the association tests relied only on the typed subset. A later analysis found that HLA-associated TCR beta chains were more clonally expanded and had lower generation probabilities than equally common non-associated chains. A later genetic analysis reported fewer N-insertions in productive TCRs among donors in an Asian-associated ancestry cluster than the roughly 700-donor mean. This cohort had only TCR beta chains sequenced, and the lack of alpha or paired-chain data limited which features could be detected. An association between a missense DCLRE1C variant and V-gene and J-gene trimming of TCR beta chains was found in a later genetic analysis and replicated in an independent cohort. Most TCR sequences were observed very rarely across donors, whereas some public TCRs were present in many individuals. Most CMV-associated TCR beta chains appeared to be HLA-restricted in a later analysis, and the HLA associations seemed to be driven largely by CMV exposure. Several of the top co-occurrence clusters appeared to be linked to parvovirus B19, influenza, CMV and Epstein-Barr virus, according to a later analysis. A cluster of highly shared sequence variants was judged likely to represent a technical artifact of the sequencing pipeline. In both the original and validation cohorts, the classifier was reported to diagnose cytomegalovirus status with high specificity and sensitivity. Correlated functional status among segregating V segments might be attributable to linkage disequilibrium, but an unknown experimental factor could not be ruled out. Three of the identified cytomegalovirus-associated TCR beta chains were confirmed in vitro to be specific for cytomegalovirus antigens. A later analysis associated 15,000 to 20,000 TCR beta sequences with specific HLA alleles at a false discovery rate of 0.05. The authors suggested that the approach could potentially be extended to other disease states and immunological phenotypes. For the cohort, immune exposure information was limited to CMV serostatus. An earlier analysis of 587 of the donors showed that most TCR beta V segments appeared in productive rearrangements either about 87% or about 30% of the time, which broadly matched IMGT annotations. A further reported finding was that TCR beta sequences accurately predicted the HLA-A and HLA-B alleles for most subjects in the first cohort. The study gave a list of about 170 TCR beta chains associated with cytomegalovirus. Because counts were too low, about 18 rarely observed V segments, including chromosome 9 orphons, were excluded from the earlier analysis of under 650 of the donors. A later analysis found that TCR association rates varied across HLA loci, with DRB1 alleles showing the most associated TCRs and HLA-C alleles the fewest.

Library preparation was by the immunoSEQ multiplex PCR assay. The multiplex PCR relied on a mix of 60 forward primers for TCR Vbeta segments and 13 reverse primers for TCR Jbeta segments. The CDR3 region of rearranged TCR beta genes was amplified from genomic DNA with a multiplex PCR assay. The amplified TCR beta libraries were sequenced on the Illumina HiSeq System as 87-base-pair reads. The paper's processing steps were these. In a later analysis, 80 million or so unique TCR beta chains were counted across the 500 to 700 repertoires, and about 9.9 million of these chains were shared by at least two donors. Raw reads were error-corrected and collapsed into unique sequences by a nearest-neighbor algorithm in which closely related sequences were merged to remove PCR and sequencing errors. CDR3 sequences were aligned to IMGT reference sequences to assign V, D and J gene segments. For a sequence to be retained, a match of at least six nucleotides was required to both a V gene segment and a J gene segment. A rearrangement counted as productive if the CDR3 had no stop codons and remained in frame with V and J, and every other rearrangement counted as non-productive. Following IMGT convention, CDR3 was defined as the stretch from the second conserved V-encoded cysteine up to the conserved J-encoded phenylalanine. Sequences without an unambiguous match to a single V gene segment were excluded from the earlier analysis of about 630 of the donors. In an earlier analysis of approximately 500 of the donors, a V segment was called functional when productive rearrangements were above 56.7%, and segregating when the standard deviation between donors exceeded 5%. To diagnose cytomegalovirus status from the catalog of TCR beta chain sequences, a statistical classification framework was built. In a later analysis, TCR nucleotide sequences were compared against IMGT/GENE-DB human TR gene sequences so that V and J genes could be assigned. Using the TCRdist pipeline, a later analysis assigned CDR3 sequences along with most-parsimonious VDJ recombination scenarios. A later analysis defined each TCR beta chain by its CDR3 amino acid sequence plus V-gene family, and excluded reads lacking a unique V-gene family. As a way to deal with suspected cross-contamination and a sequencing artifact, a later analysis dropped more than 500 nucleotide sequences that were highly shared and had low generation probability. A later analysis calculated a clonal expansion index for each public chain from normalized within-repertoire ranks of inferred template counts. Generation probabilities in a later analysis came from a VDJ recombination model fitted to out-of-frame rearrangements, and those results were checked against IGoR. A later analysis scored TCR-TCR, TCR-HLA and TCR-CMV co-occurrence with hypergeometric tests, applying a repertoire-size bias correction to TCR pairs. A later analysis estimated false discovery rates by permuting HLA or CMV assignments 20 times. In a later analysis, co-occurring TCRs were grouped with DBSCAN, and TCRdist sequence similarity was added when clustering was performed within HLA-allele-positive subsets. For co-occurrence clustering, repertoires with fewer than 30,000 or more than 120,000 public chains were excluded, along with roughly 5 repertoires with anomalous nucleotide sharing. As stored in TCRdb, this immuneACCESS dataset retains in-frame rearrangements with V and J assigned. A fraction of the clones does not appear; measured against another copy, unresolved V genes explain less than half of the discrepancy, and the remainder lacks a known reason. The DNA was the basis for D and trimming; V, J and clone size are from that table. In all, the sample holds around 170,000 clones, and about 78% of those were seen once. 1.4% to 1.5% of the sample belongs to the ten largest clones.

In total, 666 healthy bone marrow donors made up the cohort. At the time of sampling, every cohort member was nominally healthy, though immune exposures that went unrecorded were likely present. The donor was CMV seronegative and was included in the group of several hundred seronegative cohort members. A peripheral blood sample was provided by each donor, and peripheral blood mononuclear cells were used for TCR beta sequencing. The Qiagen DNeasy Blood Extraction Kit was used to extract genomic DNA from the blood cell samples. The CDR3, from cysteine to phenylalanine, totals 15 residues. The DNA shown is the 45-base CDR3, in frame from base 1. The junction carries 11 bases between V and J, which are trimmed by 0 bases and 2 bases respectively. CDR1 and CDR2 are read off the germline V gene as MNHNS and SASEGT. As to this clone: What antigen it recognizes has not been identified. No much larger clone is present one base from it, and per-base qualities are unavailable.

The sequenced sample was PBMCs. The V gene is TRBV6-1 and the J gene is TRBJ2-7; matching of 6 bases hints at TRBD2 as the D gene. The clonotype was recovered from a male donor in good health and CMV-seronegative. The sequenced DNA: TGTGCCAGCAGTGAAGCCCAACTAGCCACCTACGAGCAGTACTTC. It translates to CASSEAQLATYEQYF.